The 10 T cell receptor beta chains listed next were all sequenced from one sample in a study of T cell responses to AZD1222 COVID-19 vaccine. Method: immunoSEQ multiplex PCR; TCRdb's copy keeps in-frame clones and lacks some. The sample contains 110,000 to 150,000 clones, 88% of which appear only once. The sample here was peripheral blood, taken 28 days after the second AZD1222 dose. The receptors were sampled from an adult who received the AZD1222 COVID-19 vaccine.

V usage is TRBV19 and J usage is TRBJ2-1, with 8 bases that match TRBD1. Germline CDR1 LNHDA, CDR2 SQIVND (reference sequence). V lost 1 base to trimming and J lost 7 bases; unmatched junction nucleotides: 6. The CDR3 is 15 residues long. The CDR3 DNA follows: TGTGCCAGTAGTATAGGGACAGGGTATAGGAATGAGCAGTTCTTC. Translation: CASSIGTGYRNEQFF.

This chain connects TRBV21-1 to TRBJ1-1; the table gives TRBD1 as D, unverified against the DNA. TRBV21-1 is tagged as a pseudogene. There are 13 residues in the CDR3. In nucleotides, the CDR3 is TGTGCCGGCAACAGGACGATGAACACTGAAGCTTTCTTT. This codes for CAGNRTMNTEAFF.

Only one count was recorded for this clone. The gene calls are TRBV10-3 and TRBJ2-7, with D unclear. This CDR3 spans 11 amino acids. The germline CDR1 and CDR2 sequences are ENHRY and SYGVKD. Trimming took 4 bases from V and 5 from J, leaving 6 bases between them. DNA of the CDR3: TGTGCCATCAGTGCTTTGAACGAGCAGTACTTC. The encoded protein is CAISALNEQYF.

This clone was seen just once. The rearrangement uses TRBV28 and TRBJ1-3, with D possibly being TRBD1 (6 bases). Per germline, CDR1 MDHEN and CDR2 SYDVKM. The V end lost 8 bases, the J end lost 4 bases, and 24 bases lay between the germline ends. There are 17 residues in the CDR3. This chain's CDR3 is CASLPRRGYRVGNTIYF. The CDR3 nucleotides read TGTGCCAGCCTTCCGCGGCGAGGGTACAGGGTAGGAAACACCATATATTTT.

The chain joins TRBV28 to TRBJ2-2; D remains ambiguous. The CDR3 sequence is 13 residues long. With 10 bases removed from V and 4 bases from J, the gap between germline ends came to 13 bases. Germline CDR1 and CDR2: MDHEN and SYDVKM. CDR3 nucleotides: TGTGCCACCCCGGTTCCTAGCACCGGGGAGCTGTTTTTT. Its translation: CATPVPSTGELFF.

The genes are TRBV6-2 or TRBV6-3 and TRBJ2-1; 15 bases line up with TRBD2. The V gene's germline CDR1 is MNHEY and CDR2 SVGEGT. The CDR3 spans 15 residues. Trimming at V came to 5 bases and at J to 12 bases, leaving 8 bases not matched to a gene. Here the CDR3 reads CASSATGTSGGPQFF. The DNA of the CDR3 is TGTGCCAGCAGTGCGACGGGGACTAGCGGGGGGCCGCAGTTCTTC.

V gene TRBV4-2 combines with J gene TRBJ1-1; D may be TRBD1 (6 bases). The V and J ends lost 1 base and 1 base respectively, with 10 bases between them. Looked up from germline, CDR1 is LGHNA and CDR2 is YNFKEQ. The CDR3 has 15 residues. The CDR3 DNA reads TGTGCCAGCAGCCAAGTCGACAGGACGAACACTGAAGCTTTCTTT. Translating gives CASSQVDRTNTEAFF.

The rearrangement uses TRBV2 and TRBJ1-6; D uncertain. Germline CDR1 is SNHLY and CDR2 is FYNNEI. CDR3 length: 12 residues. The germline V and J ends were trimmed by 10 bases and 12 bases, with 16 bases remaining between them. CDR3 amino acids: CAISSEGGPLHF. The CDR3 DNA is TGTGCCATCTCTAGCGAGGGCGGACCCCTCCACTTT.

This clone was counted a few times. This sequence joins TRBV7-9 and TRBJ2-7, with D possibly called TRBD1 or TRBD2 (5 bases each). CDR1 SEHNR and CDR2 FQNEAQ come from the germline V gene (reference sequence). The CDR3 is 15 residues long. Between the trimmed V and J ends, which lost 1 base and 3 bases, there was a span of 13 bases. The CDR3 DNA reads as TGTGCCAGCAGCTTAGGGGGACCGTTACACTACGAGCAGTACTTC. Protein: CASSLGGPLHYEQYF.

The rearrangement links TRBV5-1 to TRBJ2-7, with D perhaps matching TRBD2 (7 bases). Germline V gene lookup returns CDR1 SGHRS and CDR2 YFSETQ. The CDR3 is 14 amino acids. V lost 0 bases to trimming and J lost 3 bases, with 10 bases between them. The CDR3, as DNA: TGCGCCAGCAGCTTGGCGGGGGGCGACTACGAGCAGTACTTC. It specifies CASSLAGGDYEQYF.